The present TCR beta chain was sequenced within a study of shared T cell receptors in the human thymus. Some clones are missing from TCRdb's copy, which holds only in-frame ones; the method was immunoSEQ multiplex PCR. The sample contains hundreds of thousands of clones, about 80% of which appear only once. V lost 0 bases, J lost 2 bases, and 9 bases lay in between. Germline assignment: CDR1 SGHDT and CDR2 YYEEEE. This CDR3 is 15 amino acids long. The sample was also reused in another study, on human thymus T cells. This second study says: Thymic resections from corrective heart surgery supplied the tissue. Reports from related research described highly overlapping thymic repertoires among unrelated individuals.

This clonotype was sampled from a boy in the first two years of life with a congenital heart defect. Sample: thymocytes. The chain is built from TRBV5-6 and TRBJ1-3, with D possibly matching TRBD1 (5 bases). The CDR3 DNA sequence: TGTGCCAGCAGCTTGGGCCCCAGGGCTGGAAACACCATATATTTT. This codes for CASSLGPRAGNTIYF.